This T cell receptor (beta chain) comes out of a study of T cell changes during pregnancy in multiple sclerosis. The repertoire was sequenced with immunoSEQ multiplex PCR; TCRdb's copy has only in-frame clones and lacks some. The table has roughly 99,000 clones, about 90% seen once. V was pared by 5 bases and J by 1 base, with 14 bases between. The CDR3 consists of 14 residues. Germline CDR1 and CDR2: GTSNPN and SVGIG (reference sequence). Source: peripheral blood, taken in the third trimester of pregnancy. The chain recombines TRBV30 with TRBJ1-1, with a tentative D call TRBD1 (6 bases). The clonotype comes from a female donor in good health, enrolled as a control in a pregnancy study. The CDR3 DNA sequence: TGTGCCTGGGGCCCCGGGGGGCCGAACACTGAAGCTTTCTTT. It is translated as CAWGPGGPNTEAFF.